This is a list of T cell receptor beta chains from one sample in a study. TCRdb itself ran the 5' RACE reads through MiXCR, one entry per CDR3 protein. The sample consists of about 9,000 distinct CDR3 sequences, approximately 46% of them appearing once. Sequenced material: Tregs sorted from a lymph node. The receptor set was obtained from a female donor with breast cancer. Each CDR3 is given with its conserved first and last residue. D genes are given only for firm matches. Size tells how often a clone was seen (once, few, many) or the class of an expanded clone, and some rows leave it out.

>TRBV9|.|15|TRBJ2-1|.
TGTGCCAGCACCTCGGGGACCAGCTCCTACAATGAGCAGTTCTTC
CASTSGTSSYNEQFF
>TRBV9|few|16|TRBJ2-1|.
TGTGCCAGCAGCGTAGACGGGGGACCCCTAGATAATGAGCAGTTCTTC
CASSVDGGPLDNEQFF
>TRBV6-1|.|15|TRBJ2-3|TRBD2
TGTGCCAGCAGTGATGGGACTAGCGGGAGTAATACGCAGTATTTT
CASSDGTSGSNTQYF
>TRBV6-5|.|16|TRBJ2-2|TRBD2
TGTGCCAGCAAAGGACTAGCGGGGGAGAACACCGGGGAGCTGTTTTTT
CASKGLAGENTGELFF
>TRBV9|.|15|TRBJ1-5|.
TGTGCCAGCAGCGCCTCAACGGCCCTGGGACAGCCCCAGCATTTT
CASSASTALGQPQHF
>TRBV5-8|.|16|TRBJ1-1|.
TGTGCCAGCAGCTTGGAGATTAGACAGGAGAACACTGAAGCTTTCTTT
CASSLEIRQENTEAFF
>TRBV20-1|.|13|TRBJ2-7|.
TGCAGTGCTGGGTGGGCTGGAAACTACGAGCAGTACTTC
CSAGWAGNYEQYF
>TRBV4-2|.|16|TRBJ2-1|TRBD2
TGTGCCAGCAGCCAAGGGTCTAGCGGGATCTACAATGAGCAGTTCTTC
CASSQGSSGIYNEQFF
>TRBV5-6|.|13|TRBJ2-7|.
TGTGCCAGCAGCTTGGTGGGCTCCTACGAGCAGTACTTC
CASSLVGSYEQYF
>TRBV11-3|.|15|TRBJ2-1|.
TGTGCCAGCAGCTTAGCTCCAGGGATAATCAATGAGCAGTTCTTC
CASSLAPGIINEQFF